The 7 T cell receptor beta chains below all came from one sample that was sequenced in a study of identical twins. TCRdb redid the calling of the 5' RACE reads with MiXCR, one entry per CDR3 protein. Among about 690,000 distinct CDR3 sequences listed, approximately 6.1% were seen once. Sequenced material: naive T cells sorted from blood. Receptor source: a man between 18 and 29 years old in good health.

This clonotype was found many times. This chain joins TRBV12-3 or TRBV12-4 and TRBJ2-1; 7 bases match TRBD1. CDR3 length equals 16 residues. V lost 1 base to trimming and J lost 1 base; unmatched junction nucleotides: 4. The chain's CDR3 is CASSLVSGGSYNEQFF. Written as DNA, the CDR3 is TGTGCCAGCAGTTTAGTCTCAGGGGGTTCCTACAATGAGCAGTTCTTC.

This chain links TRBV5-1 with TRBJ2-3; D uncertain. The CDR3 contains 15 residues. Deletions cut 1 base from V and 4 bases from J, with 13 bases between. CDR1 and CDR2 (germline): SGHRS, YFSETQ. The DNA of the CDR3 is TGCGCCAGCAGCTTGAACCGAGGAACGGCAGATACGCAGTATTTT. It encodes CASSLNRGTADTQYF. Combining the CDR3 with reference TRBV5-1 and TRBJ2-3 gives the whole variable domain KAGVTQTPRYLIKTRGQQVTLSCSPISGHRSVSWYQQTPGQGLQFLFEYFSETQRNKGNFPGRFSGRQFSNSRSEMNVSTLELGDSALYLCASSLNRGTADTQYFGPGTRLTVL.

Ten or more counts support this clonotype. This chain links TRBV10-3 with TRBJ1-5, with a possible D match to TRBD1 (6 bases). CDR1 and CDR2 from the germline V gene are ENHRY and SYGVKD. This CDR3 contains 18 residues. V was pared by 0 bases and J by 1 base, with 16 bases between. CDR3 region: CAISESGRGSTSNQPQHF. The CDR3 nucleotides read TGTGCCATCAGTGAGTCGGGCAGGGGATCGACGAGCAATCAGCCCCAGCATTTT.

This clonotype was observed a handful of times. The genes are TRBV6-2 or TRBV6-3 and TRBJ2-2, with 7 nucleotides matching TRBD1. V lost 7 bases to trimming and J lost 1 base; unmatched junction nucleotides: 6. Germline V gene sequence: CDR1 MNHEY, CDR2 SVGEGT. The CDR3 spans 15 residues. CDR3 bases: TGTGCCAGCAACATAGGGGGCATGAACACCGGGGAGCTGTTTTTT. Translated, it gives CASNIGGMNTGELFF.

This clonotype was counted many times. The V call is TRBV29-1, the J call TRBJ1-4; no definite D call. Trimming shortened V by 7 bases and J by 0 bases, and 9 bases separated the two germline ends. CDR1 SQVTM and CDR2 ANQGSEA come from the germline V gene. The length of the CDR3 is 13 residues. CDR3 residues: CSATGATNEKLFF. CDR3 DNA sequence: TGCAGCGCGACGGGCGCAACTAATGAAAAACTGTTTTTT.

The chain recombines TRBV4-3 with TRBJ2-7; 13 bases line up with TRBD2. Germline CDR1 LGHNA, CDR2 YSLEER. The CDR3 sequence is 17 residues long. V lost 4 bases and J lost 6; bases outside the gene matches: 12. The DNA of the CDR3 is TGCGCCAGCAGCCGCGCCCGTCCAGGACTAGCGGGGGCCGAGCAGTACTTC. Translation: CASSRARPGLAGAEQYF.

This clonotype was observed many times. The chain employs TRBV7-2 and TRBJ2-7; D may be TRBD1 (6 bases). The ends were cut back, 3 bases at V and 4 bases at J, with 7 bases in the middle. The CDR3 runs 12 residues. Germline V lookup: CDR1 SGHTA, CDR2 FQGNSA. Here the CDR3 DNA reads TGTGCCAGCAGCTTCGGACAGTACGAGCAGTACTTC. Its translation is CASSFGQYEQYF.